One T cell receptor beta chain is described in this entry. The antigen is not known. This specimen comes from a study of PD-1 blockade in classical Hodgkin lymphoma. Study findings and constraints: Lower baseline TCR diversity marked trial partial responders and progressors. Newly diagnosed patients were reported to exhibit reduced baseline TCR diversity relative to healthy donors.

Between the trimmed V and J ends, which lost 0 bases and 2 bases, there was a span of 15 bases. This CDR3 is built from 17 residues. Germline lookup yields CDR1 SGHKS and CDR2 YYEKEE (reference sequence). Data came from immunoSEQ multiplex PCR; TCRdb stores just in-frame clones and leaves some out. In the table there are tens of thousands of clones, over 75% of which are singletons. Time point: cycle 4 day 1 (C4D1), after six to seven weeks of nivolumab. In every patient, relapse followed autologous stem cell transplantation, while exposure to brentuximab vedotin differed. The sequenced sample was peripheral blood mononuclear cells (PBMCs), obtained before the fourth cycle of nivolumab. The chain carries TRBV5-5 and TRBJ1-3; the D gene is possibly TRBD1 (5 bases). The receptor's source is a human donor with classical Hodgkin lymphoma. The CDR3 sequence: CASSLAGGSNTGNTIYF. Here the CDR3 DNA reads TGTGCCAGCAGCTTGGCCGGGGGAAGTAACACTGGAAACACCATATATTTT.